Below, 11 T cell receptor beta chains from the same sample are listed, as sequenced in a study of persistence of HIV-infected CD4 T cells. Anti-CD3/anti-CD28 beads served as a nonspecific positive control stimulus. CD4+ T cells upregulating both CD40 ligand and CD69 were sorted as responding cells. The libraries were made with immunoSEQ version 4 in survey mode. Data came from immunoSEQ multiplex PCR; TCRdb stores just in-frame clones and leaves some out. The table records 40,000 to 55,000 clones, 80% to 90% of them present only once. The antigens of these receptors remain unknown. The input for sequencing was CD4+ T cells sorted from PBMCs after approximately 18-hour stimulation, taken from a patient who received antiretroviral therapy. These receptors were taken from an adult woman with HIV who was CMV-seropositive.

V usage is TRBV28 and J usage is TRBJ1-2; a weak D match, TRBD1 (6 bases). The V and J ends lost 5 bases and 6 bases respectively, with 13 bases between them. Per the germline V gene, CDR1 is MDHEN and CDR2 is SYDVKM. The CDR3 consists of 13 residues. CDR3 coding DNA: TGTGCCAGCAGTCGCAACAACAGGGATGGCTACACCTTC. Protein product: CASSRNNRDGYTF.

The chain combines TRBV12-3 or TRBV12-4 with TRBJ2-7; the D is unclear. This CDR3 contains 13 residues. Trimming left V 5 bases short and J 6 bases short, with 14 bases between. The CDR3 DNA follows: TGTGCCAGCAGTCCCCAAGTGTGGGCCGAGCAGTACTTC. Translating gives CASSPQVWAEQYF.

This clone appeared a single time. The genes are TRBV2 and TRBJ2-2; TRBD1 might be the D (5 bases). The length of the CDR3 is 11 residues. V dropped 6 bases and J dropped 6 bases, with 5 bases sitting between them. Per the germline V gene, CDR1 is SNHLY and CDR2 is FYNNEI. CDR3 protein: CASSRAGELFF. The DNA for the CDR3 is TGTGCCAGCAGCAGGGCCGGGGAGCTGTTTTTT.

This chain links TRBV3-1 (or the pseudogene TRBV3-2) with TRBJ2-1, with 11 bases that match TRBD2. This CDR3 is 16 amino acids long. The germline V gene has CDR1 LGHDT and CDR2 YNNKEL (reference sequence). With 4 bases clipped from V and 2 bases from J, the junction kept 4 bases outside the gene matches. CDR3 amino acids: CASSLTSGGAYNEQFF. DNA of the CDR3: TGTGCCAGCAGCCTCACTAGCGGGGGAGCCTACAATGAGCAGTTCTTC.

V usage is TRBV2 and J usage is TRBJ1-1, with unresolved D. Trimming pared 2 bases from V and 0 bases from J, leaving 10 bases between. The CDR3 runs to 15 residues. Germline V CDR1 and CDR2: SNHLY, FYNNEI. The CDR3 sequence is CASSEMGVMNTEAFF. The CDR3 bases are TGTGCCAGCAGTGAAATGGGAGTCATGAACACTGAAGCTTTCTTT.

The chain recombines TRBV12-3 or TRBV12-4 with TRBJ2-5; a weak D match, TRBD2 (6 bases). This CDR3 has 13 residues. V dropped 2 bases and J dropped 5 bases, with 9 bases sitting between them. CDR3 bases: TGTGCCAGCAGTTTATGGGGGAGGGAGACCCAGTACTTC. It codes for CASSLWGRETQYF.

The chain recombines TRBV28 with TRBJ2-7; 7 nucleotides line up with TRBD2. After removal of 2 bases from V and 6 bases from J, the junction contained 10 bases not matched to a gene. From germline, CDR1 is MDHEN and CDR2 SYDVKM. The CDR3 covers 15 residues. The CDR3: CASSLVPHTGGEQYF. DNA of the CDR3: TGTGCCAGCAGTTTAGTTCCCCATACGGGGGGCGAGCAGTACTTC.

This rearrangement joins TRBV27 to TRBJ2-7, with D hard to call. Germline assignment: CDR1 MNHEY and CDR2 SMNVEV (reference sequence). The CDR3 spans 14 residues. The V end lost 4 bases, the J end lost 4 bases, and 14 bases lay between the germline ends. This CDR3 is CASSSSVPPYEQYF. The CDR3 coding sequence is TGTGCCAGCAGTTCGAGCGTACCCCCTTACGAGCAGTACTTC.

This chain links TRBV29-1 with TRBJ2-3; TRBD1 aligns across 7 bases. V lost 6 bases, J lost 4 bases, and 7 bases stayed unmatched. CDR3 length: 13 residues. Germline V gene lookup returns CDR1 SQVTM and CDR2 ANQGSEA. The chain's CDR3 is CSVETGRADTQYF. In DNA, the CDR3 is TGCAGCGTCGAGACAGGGCGCGCAGATACGCAGTATTTT.

There are a few counts of this clone. The chain is built from TRBV3-1 (or the pseudogene TRBV3-2) and TRBJ1-5; D remains unclear. CDR3 size: 15 residues. The germline V and J ends were trimmed by 1 base and 0 bases, with 7 bases remaining between them. Germline CDR1 and CDR2: LGHDT and YNNKEL (reference sequence). CDR3 nucleotide sequence: TGTGCCAGCAGCCAAGGTGTCATTAGCAATCAGCCCCAGCATTTT. Residues: CASSQGVISNQPQHF.

The chain joins TRBV2 to TRBJ1-4; no definite D call. The V and J ends lost 11 bases and 2 bases respectively, with 12 bases between them. CDR1 SNHLY and CDR2 FYNNEI come from the germline V gene. The CDR3 contains 13 residues. For the CDR3, the DNA is TGTGCCGGTCGGTTGGGCACTAATGAAAAACTGTTTTTT. It yields the protein CAGRLGTNEKLFF.